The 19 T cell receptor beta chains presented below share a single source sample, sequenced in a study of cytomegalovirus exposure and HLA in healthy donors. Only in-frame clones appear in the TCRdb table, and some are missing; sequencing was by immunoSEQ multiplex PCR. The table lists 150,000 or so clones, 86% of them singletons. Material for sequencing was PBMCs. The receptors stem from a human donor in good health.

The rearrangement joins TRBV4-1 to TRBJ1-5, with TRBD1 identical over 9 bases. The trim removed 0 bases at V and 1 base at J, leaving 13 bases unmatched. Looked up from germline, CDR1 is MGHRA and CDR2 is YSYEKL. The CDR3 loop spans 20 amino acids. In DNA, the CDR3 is TGCGCCAGCAGCCAAGATATCTGGGACAGGGATTTTTTCAGCAATCAGCCCCAGCATTTT. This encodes CASSQDIWDRDFFSNQPQHF.

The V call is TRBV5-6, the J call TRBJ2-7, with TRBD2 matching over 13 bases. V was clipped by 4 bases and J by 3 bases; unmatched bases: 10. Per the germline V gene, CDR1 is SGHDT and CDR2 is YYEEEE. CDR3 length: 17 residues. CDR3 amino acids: CASSLRTSGGTRYEQYF. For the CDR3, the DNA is TGTGCCAGCAGCCTGAGGACTAGCGGGGGTACGCGCTACGAGCAGTACTTC.

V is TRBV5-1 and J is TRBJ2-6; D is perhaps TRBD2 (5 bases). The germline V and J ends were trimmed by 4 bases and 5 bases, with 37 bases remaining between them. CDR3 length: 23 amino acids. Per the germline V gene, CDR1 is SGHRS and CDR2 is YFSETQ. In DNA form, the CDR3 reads TGCGCCAGCAGCCGGAGAATAAGCAGGCCCTATGGAGGAGTGTTATGGCGGGCCAACGTCCTGACTTTC. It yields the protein CASSRRISRPYGGVLWRANVLTF.

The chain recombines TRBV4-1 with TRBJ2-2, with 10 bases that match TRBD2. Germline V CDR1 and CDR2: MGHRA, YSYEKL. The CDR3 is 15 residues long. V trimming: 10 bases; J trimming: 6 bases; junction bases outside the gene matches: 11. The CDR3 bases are TGCGCCACCTACGGAGCGGGAGGGCCGGCCGGGGAGCTGTTTTTT. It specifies CATYGAGGPAGELFF.

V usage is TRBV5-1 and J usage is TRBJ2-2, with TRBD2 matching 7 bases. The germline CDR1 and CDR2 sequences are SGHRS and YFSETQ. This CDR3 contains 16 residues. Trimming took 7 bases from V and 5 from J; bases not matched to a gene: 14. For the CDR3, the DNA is TGCGCCAGCGGCCGTGACCCCGGACTAGGGACCGGGGAGCTGTTTTTT. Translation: CASGRDPGLGTGELFF.

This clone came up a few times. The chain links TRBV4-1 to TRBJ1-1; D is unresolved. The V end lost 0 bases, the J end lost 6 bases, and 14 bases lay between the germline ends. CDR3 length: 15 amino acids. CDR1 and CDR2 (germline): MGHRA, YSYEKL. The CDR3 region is CASSQDSIELSEAFF. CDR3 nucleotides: TGCGCCAGCAGCCAAGATAGTATCGAGTTATCTGAAGCTTTCTTT.

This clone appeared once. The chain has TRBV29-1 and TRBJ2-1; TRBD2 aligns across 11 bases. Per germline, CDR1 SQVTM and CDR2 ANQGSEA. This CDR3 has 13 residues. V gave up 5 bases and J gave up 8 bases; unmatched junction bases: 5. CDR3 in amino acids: CSVRTSGFDEQFF. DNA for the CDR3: TGCAGCGTTCGGACTAGCGGGTTCGATGAGCAGTTCTTC.

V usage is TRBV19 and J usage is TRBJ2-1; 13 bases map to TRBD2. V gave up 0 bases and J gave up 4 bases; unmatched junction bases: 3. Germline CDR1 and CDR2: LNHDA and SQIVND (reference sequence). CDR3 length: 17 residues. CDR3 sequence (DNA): TGTGCCAGTAGTATAGACGGACTAGCGGGGGTTTACAATGAGCAGTTCTTC. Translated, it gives CASSIDGLAGVYNEQFF.

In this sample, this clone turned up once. The CDR3: CASSPWDSPYEQYF. The DNA for the CDR3 is TGCGCCAGCAGCCCCTGGGACAGCCCATACGAGCAGTACTTC. V usage is TRBV5-1 and J usage is TRBJ2-7; 7 bases line up with TRBD1. Germline trimming cut 4 bases from V and 4 bases from J; bases unmatched to any gene: 8. The germline V gene encodes CDR1 SGHRS and CDR2 YFSETQ. This CDR3 has 14 amino acids.

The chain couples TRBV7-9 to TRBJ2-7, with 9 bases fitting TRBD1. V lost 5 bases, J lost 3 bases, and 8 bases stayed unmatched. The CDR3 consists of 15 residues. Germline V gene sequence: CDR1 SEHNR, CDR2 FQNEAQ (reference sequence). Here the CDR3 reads CASSPRDRVYYEQYF. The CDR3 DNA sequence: TGTGCCAGCAGCCCACGGGACAGGGTTTACTACGAGCAGTACTTC.

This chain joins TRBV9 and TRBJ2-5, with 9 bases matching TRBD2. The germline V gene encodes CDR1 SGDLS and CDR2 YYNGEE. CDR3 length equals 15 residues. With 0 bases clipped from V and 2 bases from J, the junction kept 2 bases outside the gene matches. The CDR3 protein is CASSVASGEQETQYF. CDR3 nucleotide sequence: TGTGCCAGCAGCGTAGCTAGCGGGGAGCAAGAGACCCAGTACTTC.

CDR3 loop: CASSSPSGTSGRGSYEQYF. The CDR3 DNA follows: TGTGCCAGCAGTTCCCCCTCCGGGACTAGCGGGAGAGGCTCCTACGAGCAGTACTTC. V and J are TRBV27 and TRBJ2-7; 14 nucleotides agree with TRBD2. The CDR3 spans 19 residues. With 4 bases clipped from V and 0 bases from J, the junction kept 11 bases outside the gene matches. CDR1 is MNHEY and CDR2 is SMNVEV in the germline V gene (reference sequence).

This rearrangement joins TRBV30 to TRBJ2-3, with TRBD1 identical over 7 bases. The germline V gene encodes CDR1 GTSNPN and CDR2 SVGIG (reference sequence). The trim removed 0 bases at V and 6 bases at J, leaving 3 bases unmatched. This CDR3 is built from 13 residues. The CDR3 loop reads CAWSVDRDDTQYF. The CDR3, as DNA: TGTGCCTGGAGTGTCGACAGGGATGATACGCAGTATTTT.

Written as DNA, the CDR3 is TGTGCCAGCGGAATATTCCGGGACAGGGAATTCACCGAGCAGTACTTC. It is translated as CASGIFRDREFTEQYF. V gene TRBV28 combines with J gene TRBJ2-7; 9 nucleotides agree with TRBD1. V shed 8 bases and J 6 bases; nucleotides not matched to a gene: 17. Per germline, CDR1 MDHEN and CDR2 SYDVKM. The CDR3 runs to 16 residues.

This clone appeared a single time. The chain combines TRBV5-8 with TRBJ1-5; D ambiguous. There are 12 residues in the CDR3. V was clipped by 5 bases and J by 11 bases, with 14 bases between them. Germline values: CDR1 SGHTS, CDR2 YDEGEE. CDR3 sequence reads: CASSLDQATQHF. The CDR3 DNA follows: TGTGCCAGCAGTCTTGACCAGGCGACCCAGCATTTT. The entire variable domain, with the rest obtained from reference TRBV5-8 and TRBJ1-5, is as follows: EAGVTQSPTHLIKTRGQQATLRCSPISGHTSVYWYQQALGLGLQFLLWYDEGEERNRGNFPPRFSGRQFPNYSSELNVNALELEDSALYLCASSLDQATQHFGDGTRLSIL.

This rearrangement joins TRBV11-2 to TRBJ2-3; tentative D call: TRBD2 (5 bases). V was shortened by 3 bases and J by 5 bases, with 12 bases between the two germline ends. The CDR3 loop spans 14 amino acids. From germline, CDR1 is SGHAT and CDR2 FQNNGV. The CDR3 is CASSFDGIGDTQYF. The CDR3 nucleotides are TGTGCCAGCAGCTTCGACGGGATCGGAGATACGCAGTATTTT.

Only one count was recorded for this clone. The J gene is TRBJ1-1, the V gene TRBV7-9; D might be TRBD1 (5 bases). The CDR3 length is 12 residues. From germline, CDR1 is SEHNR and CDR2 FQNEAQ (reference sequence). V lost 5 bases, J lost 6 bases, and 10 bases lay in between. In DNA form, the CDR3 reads TGTGCCAGCAGCGCGTCAGGGTCTGAAGCTTTCTTT. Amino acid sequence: CASSASGSEAFF.

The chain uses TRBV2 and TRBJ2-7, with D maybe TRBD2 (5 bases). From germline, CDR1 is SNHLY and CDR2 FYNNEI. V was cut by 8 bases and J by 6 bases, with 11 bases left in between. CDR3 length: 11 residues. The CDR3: CASVRRGEQYF. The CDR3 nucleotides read TGTGCCAGCGTACGACGGGGCGAGCAGTACTTC.

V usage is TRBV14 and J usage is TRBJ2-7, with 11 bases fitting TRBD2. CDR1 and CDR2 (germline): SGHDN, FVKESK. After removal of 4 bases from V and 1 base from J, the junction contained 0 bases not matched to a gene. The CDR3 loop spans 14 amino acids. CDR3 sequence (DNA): TGTGCCAGCAGCCGGACTAGCGGGTCCTACGAGCAGTACTTC. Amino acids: CASSRTSGSYEQYF.